These 19 T cell receptor beta chains were sequenced from one sample in a study of CD8 T cells in ankylosing spondylitis. In TCRdb, the 5' RACE reads were re-called with MiXCR into one record per CDR3 protein. Of roughly 130,000 distinct CDR3 sequences in the sample, 6.5% to 9% were seen once. The sample comprised blood, either unsorted or a sorted T cell fraction (not recorded which). The receptors originated from a male donor with ankylosing spondylitis or in good health (not recorded which).

This clonotype has ten or more counts. The DNA of the CDR3 is TGTGCCAGCACCCTGGGAGTTGGCACAGATACGCAGTATTTT. Protein: CASTLGVGTDTQYF. The chain has TRBV5-8 and TRBJ2-3, with a possible D match to TRBD2 (5 bases). The CDR3 totals 14 residues. Germline CDR1 and CDR2: SGHTS and YDEGEE. The V end lost 6 bases, the J end lost 1 base, and 12 bases lay between the germline ends.

This clonotype was recorded a few times. The rearrangement joins TRBV20-1 to TRBJ2-1, with no clear D. Per the germline V gene, CDR1 is DFQATT and CDR2 is SNEGSKA (reference sequence). V lost 0 bases and J lost 7, with 7 bases in between. CDR3 size: 12 residues. The DNA for the CDR3 is TGCAGTGCTAGAGAACTTAGAAATGAGCAGTTCTTC. It translates to CSARELRNEQFF.

CDR3 protein: CASSPTGNNYGYTF. The CDR3 DNA sequence: TGTGCCAGCAGTCCGACAGGAAATAACTATGGCTACACCTTC. The chain is built from TRBV27 and TRBJ1-2, with D maybe TRBD1 (6 bases). Germline values: CDR1 MNHEY, CDR2 SMNVEV (reference sequence). This CDR3 contains 14 residues. V lost 5 bases to trimming and J lost 1 base, with 11 bases between them.

This clonotype was recorded many times. The chain employs TRBV5-1 and TRBJ1-5; TRBD1 might be the D (5 bases). Germline V gives CDR1 SGHRS, CDR2 YFSETQ. V was cut by 4 bases and J by 7 bases, with 12 bases left in between. The CDR3 has 13 residues. CDR3 in amino acids: CASSPSGHQPQHF. The CDR3, as DNA: TGCGCCAGCAGCCCATCCGGACACCAGCCCCAGCATTTT.

This clonotype has at least ten counts. This sequence joins TRBV9 and TRBJ2-5; a weak D match, TRBD2 (5 bases). The V gene lost 0 bases and the J gene lost 5 bases, with 5 bases spanning the gap. The length of the CDR3 is 12 residues. Germline values: CDR1 SGDLS, CDR2 YYNGEE. CDR3 sequence: CASSVAGETQYF. DNA of the CDR3: TGTGCCAGCAGCGTAGCGGGGGAGACCCAGTACTTC.

This clonotype has a count of ten or more. The genes are TRBV6-1 and TRBJ1-5; 7 bases align to TRBD1. The V gene's germline CDR1 is MNHNS and CDR2 SASEGT. Trimming at V came to 5 bases and at J to 0 bases, leaving 4 bases not matched to a gene. This CDR3 has 15 residues. The CDR3 sequence: CASSPRGLSNQPQHF. CDR3 DNA sequence: TGTGCCAGCAGTCCGAGGGGGCTTAGCAATCAGCCCCAGCATTTT.

This clonotype showed up many times. This sequence joins TRBV7-2 and TRBJ2-1; 12 bases map to TRBD2. The germline gives CDR1 SGHTA, CDR2 FQGNSA. This CDR3 has 15 residues. Trimming at V came to 5 bases and at J to 7 bases, leaving 6 bases not matched to a gene. The CDR3 nucleotides read TGTGCCAGCAGCCCCTCACTAGCGGGAGGTAATGAGCAGTTCTTC. Protein sequence: CASSPSLAGGNEQFF.

In this sample, this clonotype turned up many times. The chain recombines TRBV4-1 with TRBJ1-3; D is undetermined. V dropped 1 base and J dropped 8 bases, with 6 bases sitting between them. This CDR3 is 12 amino acids long. The germline V gene encodes CDR1 MGHRA and CDR2 YSYEKL. This chain's CDR3 is CASSQVSDTIYF. The CDR3 DNA reads as TGCGCCAGCAGCCAAGTCTCGGACACCATATATTTT.

This clonotype was seen many times. The rearrangement links TRBV3-1 to TRBJ2-1; D possibly corresponds to TRBD1 (6 bases). Germline lookup yields CDR1 LGHDT and CDR2 YNNKEL (reference sequence). V was cut by 2 bases and J by 5 bases, with 10 bases left in between. The CDR3 has 14 residues. CDR3 sequence (DNA): TGTGCCAGCAGCCAACGTGGACAGAACAATGAGCAGTTCTTC. Protein sequence: CASSQRGQNNEQFF.

Ten or more counts support this clonotype. The J gene is TRBJ2-1, the V gene TRBV29-1; the D call may be TRBD1 or TRBD2 (9 bases each). V dropped 5 bases and J dropped 4 bases, with 30 bases sitting between them. This CDR3 has 19 residues. CDR1 is SQVTM and CDR2 is ANQGSEA in the germline V gene. This CDR3 is CSVNRDRVNSGREYNEQFF. DNA for the CDR3: TGCAGCGTTAACCGGGACAGGGTAAATAGCGGGAGAGAGTACAATGAGCAGTTCTTC.

This clonotype was recorded many times. This chain joins TRBV7-2 and TRBJ2-7; D unclear. Germline lookup yields CDR1 SGHTA and CDR2 FQGNSA. The V gene lost 5 bases and the J gene lost 2 bases, with 4 bases spanning the gap. The CDR3 contains 11 residues. The CDR3 loop reads CASSVTYEQYF. The CDR3 region has the DNA TGTGCCAGCAGCGTTACCTACGAGCAGTACTTC.

The table lists this clonotype with many counts. CDR3: CASSFGTDDYEQYF. CDR3 nucleotide sequence: TGTGCCAGCAGCTTCGGGACTGACGACTACGAGCAGTACTTC. V gene TRBV6-1 combines with J gene TRBJ2-7; possibly TRBD2 for D (6 bases). Trimming cost V 6 bases and J 3 bases, with 15 bases left between them. There are 14 residues in the CDR3. Germline V lookup: CDR1 MNHNS, CDR2 SASEGT.

This clonotype was counted many times. The rearrangement links TRBV29-1 to TRBJ2-3; TRBD2 is a possible D gene (5 bases). CDR1 SQVTM and CDR2 ANQGSEA come from the germline V gene. The CDR3 consists of 13 residues. The V gene lost 5 bases and the J gene lost 2 bases, with 11 bases spanning the gap. CDR3 sequence reads: CSVRGQHTDTQYF. CDR3 sequence (DNA): TGCAGCGTTCGGGGTCAGCACACAGATACGCAGTATTTT.

In its sample, this clonotype was seen a few times. This chain uses TRBV27 with TRBJ2-2; 11 nucleotides match TRBD1. This CDR3 has 15 amino acids. Germline-derived CDR1 and CDR2 are MNHEY and SMNVEV (reference sequence). The V segment lost 8 bases and the J segment 7 bases; nucleotides outside the gene matches: 9. The CDR3 DNA is TGTGCCAGCGGCAAACGGACAGGGGGCGGCGGGGAGCTGTTTTTT. Its translation is CASGKRTGGGGELFF.

The sample holds many counts of this clonotype. The CDR3 nucleotides read TGCGCCAGCAGCTTGGATGTCGGATCGACCTACTTC. Protein sequence: CASSLDVGSTYF. This rearrangement joins TRBV5-1 to TRBJ2-5; D is uncertain. There are 12 residues in the CDR3. Germline V gene sequence: CDR1 SGHRS, CDR2 YFSETQ. Between the trimmed V and J ends, which lost 0 bases and 14 bases, there was a span of 14 bases.

In this sample, this clonotype turned up many times. The chain joins TRBV2 to TRBJ1-6; 7 bases agree with TRBD1. Germline loops: CDR1 SNHLY, CDR2 FYNNEI. With V trimmed by 10 bases and J by 8 bases, 11 bases remained unmatched. The CDR3 is 14 amino acids. In nucleotides, the CDR3 is TGTGCCATTGCAGGGGGGGGGGACCATTCACCCCTCCACTTT. Its protein is CAIAGGGDHSPLHF.

This clonotype has at least ten counts. The CDR3 loop reads CASSLATSGRPDTQYF. The CDR3 DNA sequence: TGCGCCAGCAGCTTGGCTACTAGCGGGAGGCCAGATACGCAGTATTTT. V gene TRBV5-1 combines with J gene TRBJ2-3; the match to TRBD2 covers 12 bases. V shed 0 bases, J shed 4 bases, and the junction held 3 bases outside the gene matches. The V gene's germline CDR1 is SGHRS and CDR2 YFSETQ. This CDR3 region has 16 residues.

This clonotype was detected many times. The chain links TRBV29-1 to TRBJ2-3; the D is unclear. Trimming removed 1 base from V and 5 bases from J, with 4 bases in between. CDR3 length: 11 residues. Germline V gives CDR1 SQVTM, CDR2 ANQGSEA. This CDR3 is CSVEVGDTQYF. The CDR3 coding sequence is TGCAGCGTTGAAGTTGGAGATACGCAGTATTTT.

This clonotype has at least ten counts. The CDR3: CASGLGGTEAFF. CDR3 DNA: TGTGCCTCAGGATTAGGGGGCACTGAAGCTTTCTTT. The rearrangement joins TRBV7-9 to TRBJ1-1; tentatively, D is TRBD1 (6 bases). The germline V gene has CDR1 SEHNR and CDR2 FQNEAQ (reference sequence). The CDR3 extends over 12 amino acids. The ends were cut back, 11 bases at V and 4 bases at J, with 14 bases in the middle. Based on the CDR3 plus reference TRBV7-9 and TRBJ1-1, the full variable domain is DTGVSQNPRHKITKRGQNVTFRCDPISEHNRLYWYRQTLGQGPEFLTYFQNEAQLEKSRLLSDRFSAERPKGSFSTLEIQRTEQGDSAMYLCASGLGGTEAFFGQGTRLTVV.